The entry that follows covers one TCR beta chain sequence. What it binds is not known. The CDR3 sequence is 15 residues long. The germline gives CDR1 ENHRY, CDR2 SYGVKD. Trimming removed 3 bases from V and 3 bases from J, with 15 bases in between. This sample is drawn from a study of memory B cells and T cells in multiple sclerosis. Repertoires were generated with immunoSEQ multiplex PCR, while TCRdb's copy carries only in-frame clones and drops some. The sample includes about 46,000 clones, roughly 87% of them seen just once. Stimulus-free culture yielded autoproliferating CFSE-dim and non-proliferating CFSE-high T cells, each sequenced separately. Pooled replicate wells came from 50 million to 60 million CFSE-labeled PBMCs cultured roughly seven days without stimulus. PBMCs were labeled with approximately 0.53 uM CFSE and cultured without exogenous stimuli. Whole-study results and caveats: Shared clonotype counts depended on differing compartment clone-set sizes and were normalized.

The genes are TRBV10-3 and TRBJ2-7, with D possibly being TRBD1 (6 bases). Sequenced input: PBMCs from blood kept in culture. The sequence derives from a human donor with multiple sclerosis. The CDR3: CAISDSGTRYYEQYF. The CDR3 DNA follows: TGTGCCATCAGTGATTCCGGGACAAGATACTACGAGCAGTACTTC.